Reported below is one T cell receptor beta chain. This entry is derived from a study of a mutant IDH1 vaccine in newly diagnosed glioma. Study as a whole: Patients were pretreated with radiotherapy, temozolomide, or both, mostly both.

The CDR3 has 15 residues. Trimming took off 9 bases at V and 4 bases at J, with 23 bases between the two ends. Using immunoSEQ multiplex PCR, the repertoire was profiled, and TCRdb retains in-frame clones only, with some absent. The data hold about 50,000 clones, with 86% observed a single time. This sample's time point: baseline, week 1 (first vaccination visit). Treatment defined: pre-vaccination baseline after standard-of-care therapy. This sequence was found in a man aged 40-49 years with glioma. The chain has TRBV5-3 and TRBJ2-7; D may be TRBD1 or TRBD2 (5 bases each). TRBV5-3 is marked as an open reading frame, function uncertain. Sample: PBMCs, taken from a glioma patient treated with radiotherapy, temozolomide or both. The CDR3 spells CAKRGSEPPRYEQYF. Written as DNA, the CDR3 is TGTGCCAAAAGGGGTAGCGAACCCCCACGGTACGAGCAGTACTTC.